This is a list of T cell receptor beta chains from one sample in a study of tumor and adjacent non-tumor tissue in lung cancer. TCRdb itself ran the multiplex PCR reads through MiXCR, one entry per CDR3 protein. The sample carries 70,000 to 90,000 distinct CDR3 sequences, around 70% recorded once. Sequenced: distant non-tumor lung tissue. The receptors were sampled from a woman aged 45 to 65 with non-small cell lung cancer. Each CDR3 is given with its conserved first and last residue. The D gene is left open where the match is weak. Clone size is not always given. Where it is, it says once, few, many or a class for expanded clones.

>many|.|TRBJ2-6|TRBV4-1|17
TGCGCCAGCAGCCACCTACAGGGACTGACTGGGGCCAACGTCCTGACTTTC
CASSHLQGLTGANVLTF
>many|TRBD2|TRBJ2-7|TRBV20-1|16
TGCAGTGCTAGTTTCTTGGCTAGCGGGATGACCTACGAGCAGTACTTC
CSASFLASGMTYEQYF
>many|TRBD2|TRBJ2-3|TRBV29-1|16
TGCAGCGTTGACGGGACTAGCGGGAGGGACACAGATACGCAGTATTTT
CSVDGTSGRDTDTQYF
>.|.|TRBJ2-2|TRBV30|12
TGTGCCTGGAAATATCAGGTCGGGGAGCTGTTTTTT
CAWKYQVGELFF
>once|.|TRBJ2-2|TRBV11-2|17
TGTGCCAGCAGCTTAGTGTTATACGAGGAAAACACCGGGGGGCTGTTTTTT
CASSLVLYEENTGGLFF
>.|.|TRBJ1-4|TRBV28|12
TGTGCCAGCAGTCTGCCCAGAGGAAAATTGTTTTTT
CASSLPRGKLFF
>few|.|TRBJ1-1|TRBV19|14
TGTGCCAGTACCCCCGGGGGGGTGAACACTGAAGCTTTCTTT
CASTPGGVNTEAFF
>.|.|TRBJ2-1|TRBV7-8|17
TGTGCCAGCAGCCCCAAGAACAGCGAGAGTAGGTACAATGAGCAGTTCTTC
CASSPKNSESRYNEQFF
>many|.|TRBJ2-1|TRBV6-5|16
TGTGCCAGCAGTTACTCGGGCGGAGTAAAGCTGGATGAGCAGTTCTTC
CASSYSGGVKLDEQFF
>.|.|TRBJ2-1|TRBV20-1|14
TGCACTGCCCTCAGAAACTGGGGAACCGGTGAGCAGTTCTTC
CTALRNWGTGEQFF
>.|.|TRBJ2-7|TRBV10-3|13
TGTGCCATGAGCCAGACAGACTTCTGCGAGCAGTACTTC
CAMSQTDFCEQYF
>many|TRBD2|TRBJ2-1|TRBV20-1|13
TGCAGTGCCCCGGGGGGCGGGAGGATTGAGCAGTTCTTC
CSAPGGGRIEQFF